Below, 14 T cell receptor beta chains from the same sample are listed, as sequenced in a study of CD8 T cells in Susac syndrome. Reverse transcription of 0.5 to 1 ug RNA was performed with random hexamers. TCRdb analysed the immunoSEQ multiplex PCR reads with MiXCR anew, one entry per CDR3 protein. This sample carries 75,000 to 80,000 distinct CDR3 sequences, approximately 94% of them seen once, and the ten largest clones take over 0.45%. The sequencing input was CD8+ T cells from PBMCs. These receptors were taken from a human donor with Susac syndrome.

This chain links TRBV7-9 with TRBJ2-1; D gene uncertain. V lost 4 bases and J lost 0, with 13 bases in between. From germline, CDR1 is SEHNR and CDR2 FQNEAQ (reference sequence). The CDR3 loop spans 16 amino acids. The CDR3 nucleotides read TGTGCCAGCAGCTCGATCCAGCAGAGCTCCTACAATGAGCAGTTCTTC. Its protein product is CASSSIQQSSYNEQFF.

The gene calls are TRBV9 and TRBJ2-3; tentative D call: TRBD2 (6 bases). The length of the CDR3 is 15 residues. Trimming took off 2 bases at V and 0 bases at J, with 10 bases between the two ends. Germline assignment: CDR1 SGDLS and CDR2 YYNGEE. Here the CDR3 reads CASSVGGASTDTQYF. The CDR3 DNA reads TGTGCCAGCAGCGTCGGCGGGGCGAGCACAGATACGCAGTATTTT.

The rearrangement uses TRBV29-1 and TRBJ2-2; no clear D gene. The CDR3 runs 13 residues. Germline V gene lookup returns CDR1 SQVTM and CDR2 ANQGSEA. V lost 4 bases and J lost 3, with 9 bases in between. This CDR3 reads CSVGGLDTGELFF. The CDR3 region has the DNA TGCAGCGTTGGAGGCCTGGACACCGGGGAGCTGTTTTTT.

This chain joins TRBV7-9 and TRBJ1-1; TRBD1 matches at 10 bases. The ends lost 7 bases at V and 11 bases at J; junction bases unmatched: 10. Germline V gene data show CDR1 as SEHNR and CDR2 as FQNEAQ (reference sequence). CDR3 length equals 13 residues. CDR3 loop: CASTPGTGAYAFF. The CDR3 DNA sequence: TGTGCCAGCACCCCCGGGACAGGGGCCTACGCTTTCTTT.

V gene TRBV27 combines with J gene TRBJ2-7; TRBD2 aligns across 7 bases. The CDR3 is made up of 15 amino acids. Germline V gives CDR1 MNHEY, CDR2 SMNVEV (reference sequence). V shed 10 bases, J shed 2 bases, and the junction held 14 bases outside the gene matches. The CDR3 DNA follows: TGTGCCATCATCAGCGGGGCCCCCAAAACCTACGAGCAGTACTTC. Translating gives CAIISGAPKTYEQYF.

This chain uses TRBV9 with TRBJ2-5; TRBD2 might be the D (5 bases). The V gene lost 3 bases and the J gene lost 5 bases, with 17 bases spanning the gap. Germline values: CDR1 SGDLS, CDR2 YYNGEE. The CDR3 covers 15 residues. CDR3 bases: TGTGCCAGCAGCGCAAGACTACGCCCGGGGGAGACCCAGTACTTC. Amino acid sequence: CASSARLRPGETQYF.

The rearrangement uses TRBV20-1 and TRBJ2-7; D unclear. CDR3 size: 11 residues. Trimming took 3 bases from V and 3 from J, leaving 6 bases between them. Germline V gives CDR1 DFQATT, CDR2 SNEGSKA (reference sequence). Written as DNA, the CDR3 is TGCAGTGCTAGGGACGGCTACGAGCAGTACTTC. Encoded protein: CSARDGYEQYF.

In this sample, this clonotype turned up once. The V call is TRBV3-1, the J call TRBJ1-5; D gene unclear. This CDR3 contains 17 residues. Germline CDR1 LGHDT, CDR2 YNNKEL (reference sequence). V gave up 8 bases and J gave up 5 bases, with 25 bases separating them. DNA of the CDR3: TGTGCCAGCCTCTCACGTCCCATTTTTGGCAATCATCAGCCCCAGCATTTT. Its translation: CASLSRPIFGNHQPQHF.

This CDR3 reads CASSLGAVEQYF. CDR3 coding DNA: TGTGCCAGCAGCTTAGGGGCGGTCGAGCAGTACTTC. The chain joins TRBV7-9 to TRBJ2-7; D gene uncertain. This CDR3 is built from 12 residues. The V end was cut by 1 base, the J end by 6 bases, with 7 bases between. Per the germline V gene, CDR1 is SEHNR and CDR2 is FQNEAQ (reference sequence).

The CDR3 spells CASSVALAVLLGFF. As DNA, the CDR3 is TGTGCCAGCAGTGTAGCTCTAGCGGTCCTGTTAGGGTTCTTC. The rearrangement uses TRBV2 and TRBJ2-1; 7 bases agree with TRBD2. CDR3 length: 14 residues. Germline V gene sequence: CDR1 SNHLY, CDR2 FYNNEI. Germline trimming cut 4 bases from V and 15 bases from J; bases unmatched to any gene: 15.

The CDR3 sequence is CASSYDGGHGYTF. CDR3 sequence (DNA): TGTGCCAGCAGTTACGATGGCGGACATGGCTACACCTTC. This chain links TRBV6-5 with TRBJ1-2; no firm D call. CDR1 is MNHEY, CDR2 SVGAGI, per germline. The ends were cut back, 2 bases at V and 6 bases at J, with 10 bases in the middle. The CDR3 is made up of 13 amino acids.

The chain recombines TRBV7-8 with TRBJ2-3, with 14 bases fitting TRBD2. V shed 5 bases, J shed 2 bases, and the junction held 9 bases outside the gene matches. The germline CDR1 and CDR2 sequences are SGHVS and FQNEAQ. CDR3 length: 18 amino acids. The DNA for the CDR3 is TGTGCCAGCAGCAGAGGACTAGCGGGGGGCCCGTTCACAGATACGCAGTATTTT. This gives the protein CASSRGLAGGPFTDTQYF.

The chain links TRBV4-3 to TRBJ2-3, with 9 bases fitting TRBD2. The germline V gene has CDR1 LGHNA and CDR2 YSLEER. The CDR3 totals 16 residues. After removal of 0 bases from V and 1 base from J, the junction contained 2 bases not matched to a gene. In nucleotides, the CDR3 is TGCGCCAGCAGCCAAGAGGTAGCGGGGGGCACAGATACGCAGTATTTT. This sequence encodes CASSQEVAGGTDTQYF.

As for this clonotype: The junction departs from the called germline gene at one end, perhaps through a read error. This chain uses TRBV10-2 with TRBJ1-1, with unresolved D. The V gene's germline CDR1 is WSHSY and CDR2 SAAADI. CDR3 length: 14 amino acids. The CDR3 sequence: CASSEDFQNTEVFF. CDR3 coding DNA: TGCGCCAGCAGTGAGGACTTCCAGAACACTGAAGTTTTCTTT.